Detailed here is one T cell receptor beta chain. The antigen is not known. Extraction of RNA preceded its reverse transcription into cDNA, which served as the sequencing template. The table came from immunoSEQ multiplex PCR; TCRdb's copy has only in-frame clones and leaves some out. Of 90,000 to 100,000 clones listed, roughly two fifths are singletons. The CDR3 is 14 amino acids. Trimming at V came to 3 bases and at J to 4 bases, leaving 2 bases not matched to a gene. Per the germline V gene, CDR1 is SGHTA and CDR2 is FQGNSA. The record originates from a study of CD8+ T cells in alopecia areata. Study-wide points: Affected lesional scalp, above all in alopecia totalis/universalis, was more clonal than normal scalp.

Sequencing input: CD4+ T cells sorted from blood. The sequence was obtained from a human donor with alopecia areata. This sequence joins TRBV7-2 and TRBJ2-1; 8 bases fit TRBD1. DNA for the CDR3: TGTGCCAGCAGCTTCCGGACAGGGTACAATGAGCAGTTCTTC. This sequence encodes CASSFRTGYNEQFF.